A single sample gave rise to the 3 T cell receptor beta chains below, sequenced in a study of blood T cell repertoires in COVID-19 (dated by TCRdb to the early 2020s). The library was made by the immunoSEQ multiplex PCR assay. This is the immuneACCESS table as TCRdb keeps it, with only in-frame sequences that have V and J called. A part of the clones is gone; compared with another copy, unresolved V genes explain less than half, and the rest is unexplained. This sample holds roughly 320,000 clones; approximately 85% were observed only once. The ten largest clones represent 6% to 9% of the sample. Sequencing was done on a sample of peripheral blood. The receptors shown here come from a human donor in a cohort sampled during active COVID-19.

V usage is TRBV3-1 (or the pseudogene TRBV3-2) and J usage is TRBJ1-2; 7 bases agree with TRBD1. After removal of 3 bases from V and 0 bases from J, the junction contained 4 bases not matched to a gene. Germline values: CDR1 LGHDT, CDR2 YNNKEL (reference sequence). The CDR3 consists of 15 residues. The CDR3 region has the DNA TGTGCCAGCAGCCACTGGGACAGACCTAACTATGGCTACACCTTC. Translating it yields CASSHWDRPNYGYTF.

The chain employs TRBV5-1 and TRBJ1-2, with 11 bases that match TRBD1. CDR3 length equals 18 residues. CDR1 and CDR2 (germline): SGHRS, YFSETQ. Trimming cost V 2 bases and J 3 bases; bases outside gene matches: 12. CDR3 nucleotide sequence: TGCGCCAGCAGCTTTGCCCGGGGACAGGGGGAACTTTACTATGGCTACACCTTC. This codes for CASSFARGQGELYYGYTF.

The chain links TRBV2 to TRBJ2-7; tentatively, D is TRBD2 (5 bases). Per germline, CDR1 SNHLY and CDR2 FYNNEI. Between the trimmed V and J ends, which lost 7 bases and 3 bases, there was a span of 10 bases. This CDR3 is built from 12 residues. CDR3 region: CASIERDYEQYF. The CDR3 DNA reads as TGTGCCAGCATCGAGAGGGACTACGAGCAGTACTTC.